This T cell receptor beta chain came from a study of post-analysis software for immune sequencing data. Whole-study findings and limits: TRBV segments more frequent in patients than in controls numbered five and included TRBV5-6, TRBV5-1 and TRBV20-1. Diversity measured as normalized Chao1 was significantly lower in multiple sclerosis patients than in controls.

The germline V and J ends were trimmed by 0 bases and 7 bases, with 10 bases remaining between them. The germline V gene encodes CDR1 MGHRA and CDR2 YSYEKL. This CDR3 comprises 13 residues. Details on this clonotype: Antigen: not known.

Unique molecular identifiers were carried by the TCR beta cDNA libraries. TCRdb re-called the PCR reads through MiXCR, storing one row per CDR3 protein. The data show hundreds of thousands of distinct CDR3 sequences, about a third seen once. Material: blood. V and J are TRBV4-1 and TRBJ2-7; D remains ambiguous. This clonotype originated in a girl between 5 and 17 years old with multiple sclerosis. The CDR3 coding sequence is TGCGCCAGCAGCCAAGATCCGGCGGATGAGCAGTACTTC. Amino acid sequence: CASSQDPADEQYF.